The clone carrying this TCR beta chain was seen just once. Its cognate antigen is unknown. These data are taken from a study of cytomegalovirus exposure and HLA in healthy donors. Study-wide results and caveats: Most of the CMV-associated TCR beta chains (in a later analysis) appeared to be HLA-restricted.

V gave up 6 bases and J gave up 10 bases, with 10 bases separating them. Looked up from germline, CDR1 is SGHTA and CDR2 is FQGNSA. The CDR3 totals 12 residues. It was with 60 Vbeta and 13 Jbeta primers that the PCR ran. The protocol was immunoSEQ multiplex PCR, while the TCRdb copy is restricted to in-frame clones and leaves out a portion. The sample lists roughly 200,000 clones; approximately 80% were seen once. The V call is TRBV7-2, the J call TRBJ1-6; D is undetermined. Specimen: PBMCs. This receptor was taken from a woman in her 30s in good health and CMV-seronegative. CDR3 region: CASRRSLSPLHF. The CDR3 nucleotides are TGTGCCAGCAGACGGTCTCTGTCACCCCTCCACTTT.